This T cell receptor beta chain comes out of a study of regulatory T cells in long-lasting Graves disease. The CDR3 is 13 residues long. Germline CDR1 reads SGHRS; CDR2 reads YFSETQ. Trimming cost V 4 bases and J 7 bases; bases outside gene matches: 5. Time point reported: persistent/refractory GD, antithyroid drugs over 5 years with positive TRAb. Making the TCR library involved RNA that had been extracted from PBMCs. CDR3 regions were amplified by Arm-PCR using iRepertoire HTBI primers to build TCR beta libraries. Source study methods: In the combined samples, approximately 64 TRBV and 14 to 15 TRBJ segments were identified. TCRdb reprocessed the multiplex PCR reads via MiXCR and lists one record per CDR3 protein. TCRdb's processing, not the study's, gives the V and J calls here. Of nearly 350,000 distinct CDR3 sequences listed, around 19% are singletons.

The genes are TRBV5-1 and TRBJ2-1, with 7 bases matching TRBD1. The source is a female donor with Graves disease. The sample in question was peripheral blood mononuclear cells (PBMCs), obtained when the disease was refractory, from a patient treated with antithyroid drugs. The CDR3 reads CASSQGDSNEQFF. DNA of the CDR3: TGCGCCAGCAGCCAGGGGGATTCTAATGAGCAGTTCTTC.